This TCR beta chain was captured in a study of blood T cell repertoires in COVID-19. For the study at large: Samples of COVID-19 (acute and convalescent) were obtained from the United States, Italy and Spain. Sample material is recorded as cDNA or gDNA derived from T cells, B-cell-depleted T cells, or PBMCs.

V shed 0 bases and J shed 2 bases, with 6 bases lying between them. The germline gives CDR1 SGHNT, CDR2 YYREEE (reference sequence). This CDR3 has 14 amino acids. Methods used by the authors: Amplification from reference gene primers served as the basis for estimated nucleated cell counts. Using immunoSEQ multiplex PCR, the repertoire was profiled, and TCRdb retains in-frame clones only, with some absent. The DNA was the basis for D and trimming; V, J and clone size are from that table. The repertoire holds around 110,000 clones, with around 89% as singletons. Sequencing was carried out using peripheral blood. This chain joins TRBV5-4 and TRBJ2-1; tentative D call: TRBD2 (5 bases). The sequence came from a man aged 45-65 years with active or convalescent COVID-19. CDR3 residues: CASSLDGTYNEQFF. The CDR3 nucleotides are TGTGCCAGCAGCTTGGACGGGACCTACAATGAGCAGTTCTTC.